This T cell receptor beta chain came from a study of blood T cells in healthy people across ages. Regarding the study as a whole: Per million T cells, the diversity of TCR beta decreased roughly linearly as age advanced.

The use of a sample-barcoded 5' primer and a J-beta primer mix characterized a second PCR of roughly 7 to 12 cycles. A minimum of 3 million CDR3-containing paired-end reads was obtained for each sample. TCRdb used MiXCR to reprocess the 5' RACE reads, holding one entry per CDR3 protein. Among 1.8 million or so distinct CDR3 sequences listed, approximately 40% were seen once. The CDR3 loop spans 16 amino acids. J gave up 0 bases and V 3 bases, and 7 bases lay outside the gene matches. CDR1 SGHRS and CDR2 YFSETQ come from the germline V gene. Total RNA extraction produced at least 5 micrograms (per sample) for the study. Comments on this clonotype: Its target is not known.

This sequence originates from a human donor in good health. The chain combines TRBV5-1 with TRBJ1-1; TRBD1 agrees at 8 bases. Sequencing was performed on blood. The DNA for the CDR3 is TGCGCCAGCAGCTCGACAGGGGCCCCAATGAACACTGAAGCTTTCTTT. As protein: CASSSTGAPMNTEAFF.